This TCR beta chain emerged from a study of shared clonotypes between healthy human individuals. Germline CDR1 reads MGHRA; CDR2 reads YSYEKL. Trimming took 0 bases from V and 7 from J; bases not matched to a gene: 5. This CDR3 is 15 amino acids long. Tens of thousands of T cell genomes (about 0.2 ug DNA) went into each sorted-subset replicate. Clones were read by immunoSEQ multiplex PCR, and TCRdb kept only the in-frame ones, dropping some. The data show millions of clones, approximately 93% seen once. The sequence came from a man between 18 and 29 years old in good health. Some clones in this sample may be carry-over from other donors' samples. The chain is built from TRBV4-1 and TRBJ1-2; 10 nucleotides line up with TRBD1. The specimen sequenced was naive CD4+ T cells from PBMCs. Subset meaning: CD45RA+ positively selected. The CDR3 DNA sequence: TGCGCCAGCAGCCAAGATTCGGACAGGGGGGTTGGCTACACCTTC. Its protein product is CASSQDSDRGVGYTF.